This T cell receptor beta chain was retrieved from a study of blood T cell repertoires in COVID-19. Across the whole study: Acute-phase and convalescent COVID-19 samples originated in the United States, Italy and Spain.

Clones were sequenced by immunoSEQ multiplex PCR, and TCRdb holds only the in-frame ones, with some missing. The table shows hundreds of thousands of clones, with roughly 85% occurring only once. Seattle participants joined during active infection and were tracked over time. Germline V gives CDR1 GTSNPN, CDR2 SVGIG (reference sequence). This CDR3 contains 13 residues. The germline V and J ends were trimmed by 1 base and 0 bases, with 4 bases remaining between them. The chain has TRBV30 and TRBJ1-5; no firm D call. This TCR was sampled from a man aged 45-65 years with COVID-19, enrolled during active disease. The sequenced sample was peripheral blood. The CDR3 loop reads CAWSEYSNQPQHF. The CDR3 coding sequence is TGTGCCTGGAGTGAATATAGCAATCAGCCCCAGCATTTT.